The source of this T cell receptor (beta chain) is a study of T-cell reconstitution after alpha-beta-depleted transplantation in children. Study-level points and caveats: Among T cells one year after transplant, newly produced cells accounted for most counts and diversity. Certain patients had high TCRbeta diversity at day 60, and it came from recipient T cells and thymic progenitors that survived. In patients about two months after transplant, alpha-beta T cells reportedly arose from several hundred expanded graft clones.

This clonotype was seen repeatedly, ten times or more. As yet, its antigen is unknown. The library targeted TCRbeta and was prepared with unique molecular identifiers. A single record per CDR3 protein comes from TCRdb applying MiXCR to the PCR reads. This table holds about 490,000 distinct CDR3 sequences, about 10% found once. The germline gives CDR1 LGHNA, CDR2 YSLEER. Trimming removed 0 bases at V and 6 bases at J, with 18 bases between. The CDR3 length is 16 residues. This TCR derives from a child aged 2-15 years with inherited bone marrow failure, due to receive a stem cell transplant. This specimen was PBMCs, taken before TCRalphabeta/CD19-depleted stem cell transplant. The rearrangement links TRBV4-3 to TRBJ2-7; D possibly matches TRBD1 or TRBD2 (5 bases each). The CDR3 here is CASSQDSYPGSGEQYF. DNA for the CDR3: TGCGCCAGCAGCCAAGATTCATACCCAGGGAGTGGCGAGCAGTACTTC.